This TCR beta chain originates from a study of CD8 T cells in Susac syndrome. V trimming: 7 bases; J trimming: 5 bases; junction bases outside the gene matches: 3. CDR1 and CDR2 from the germline V gene are SQVTM and ANQGSEA. This CDR3 is built from 13 residues. Both CD4+ and CD8+ T cells were negatively isolated, and TEMRA cells underwent FACS enrichment. RNA in amounts of roughly 0.5 to 1 ug was reverse transcribed with random hexamers. MiXCR, run by TCRdb on the immunoSEQ multiplex PCR reads, gives a single entry per CDR3 protein. The data show about 160,000 distinct CDR3 sequences, 90% to 96% seen once.

V and J are TRBV29-1 and TRBJ1-6; TRBD1 agrees at 9 bases. The sample was CD4+ T cells from PBMCs. The clonotype was recovered from a human donor with Susac syndrome. The CDR3 coding sequence is TGCAGCGCCCGGACAGGGGATAATTCACCCCTCCACTTT. It yields the protein CSARTGDNSPLHF.